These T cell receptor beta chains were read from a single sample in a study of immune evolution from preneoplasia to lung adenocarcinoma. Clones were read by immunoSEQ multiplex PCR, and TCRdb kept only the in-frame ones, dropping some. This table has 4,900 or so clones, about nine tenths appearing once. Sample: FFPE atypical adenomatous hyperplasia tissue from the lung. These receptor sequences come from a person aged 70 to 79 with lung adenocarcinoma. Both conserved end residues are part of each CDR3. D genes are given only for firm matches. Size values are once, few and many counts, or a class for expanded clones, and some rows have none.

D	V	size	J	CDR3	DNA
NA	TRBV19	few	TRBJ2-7	CASSMWGSHEQYF	TGTGCCAGTAGTATGTGGGGCTCCCACGAGCAGTACTTC
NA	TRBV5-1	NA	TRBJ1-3	CASSKSRDNGNTIYF	TGCGCCAGCAGCAAATCCCGGGACAACGGAAACACCATATATTTT
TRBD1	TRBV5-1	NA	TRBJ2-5	CASSPSSPGTGAKETQYF	TGCGCCAGCAGCCCAAGCTCGCCTGGGACAGGGGCTAAAGAGACCCAGTACTTC
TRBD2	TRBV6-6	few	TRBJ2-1	CASSYSLGGAYNEQFF	TGTGCCAGCAGTTACTCTCTCGGGGGGGCTTACAATGAGCAGTTCTTC
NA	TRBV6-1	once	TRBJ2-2	CASNRAGTYTGELFF	TGTGCCTCCAACCGGGCAGGGACCTACACCGGGGAGCTGTTTTTT
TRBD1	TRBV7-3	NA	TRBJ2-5	CASSATGGGETQYF	TGTGCCAGCAGCGCAACAGGGGGCGGAGAGACCCAGTACTTC
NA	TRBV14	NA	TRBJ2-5	CASSQDIGETQYF	TGTGCCAGCAGCCAAGATATTGGAGAGACCCAGTACTTC
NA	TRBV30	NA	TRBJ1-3	CAWSVKGRDHGNTIYF	TGTGCCTGGAGTGTAAAGGGCAGGGATCATGGAAACACCATATATTTT
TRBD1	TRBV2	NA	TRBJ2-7	CASTGDRDSSYEQYF	TGTGCCAGCACCGGAGACCGGGACAGTTCCTACGAGCAGTACTTC
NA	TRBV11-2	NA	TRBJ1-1	CASSAGWGTEAFF	TGTGCCAGCAGCGCAGGGTGGGGCACTGAAGCTTTCTTT
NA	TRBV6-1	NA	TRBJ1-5	CASRVNSNQPQHF	TGTGCCAGCAGGGTCAATAGCAATCAGCCCCAGCATTTT
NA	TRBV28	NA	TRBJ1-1	CAAEYWGGQRAFF	TGTGCCGCCGAATATTGGGGAGGACAGCGGGCTTTCTTT
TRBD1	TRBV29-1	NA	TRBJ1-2	CSASGTGAVSGGYTF	TGCAGCGCCTCCGGGACAGGAGCCGTGTCAGGCGGCTACACCTTC
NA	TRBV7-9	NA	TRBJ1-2	CASSLGQAINYGYTF	TGTGCCAGCAGCTTGGGCCAGGCGATTAACTATGGCTACACCTTC
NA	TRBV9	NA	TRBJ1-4	CASTQGSSTNEKLFF	TGTGCCAGCACTCAGGGGTCGTCAACTAATGAAAAACTGTTTTTT
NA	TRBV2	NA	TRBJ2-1	CASSEAGAEHNEQFF	TGTGCCAGCAGTGAAGCGGGGGCTGAACACAATGAGCAGTTCTTC
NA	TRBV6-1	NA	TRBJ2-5	CASRDSQGFPETQYF	TGTGCCAGCAGAGATAGCCAAGGTTTTCCAGAGACCCAGTACTTC
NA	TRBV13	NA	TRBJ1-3	CASSQTSGGRNTIYF	TGTGCCAGCAGCCAAACTTCGGGGGGCAGGAACACCATATATTTT
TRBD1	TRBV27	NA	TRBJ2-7	CASSLWPGQGAYEQYF	TGTGCCAGCAGTTTATGGCCGGGACAGGGAGCCTACGAGCAGTACTTC
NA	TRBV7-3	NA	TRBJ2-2	CASSSGVSTGELFF	TGTGCCAGCAGTTCAGGGGTTTCCACCGGGGAGCTGTTTTTT
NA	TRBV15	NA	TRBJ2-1	CATSRDPGVYNEQFF	TGTGCCACCAGCAGAGACCCCGGGGTTTACAATGAGCAGTTCTTC
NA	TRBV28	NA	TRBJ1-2	CATLGTRTPGGYTF	TGTGCCACCCTCGGGACAAGAACTCCGGGTGGCTACACCTTC
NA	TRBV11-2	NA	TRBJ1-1	CASSLDQTPNTEAFF	TGTGCCAGCAGCTTAGATCAGACCCCCAACACTGAAGCTTTCTTT
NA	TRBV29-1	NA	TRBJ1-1	CSVGTGNTEAFF	TGCAGCGTTGGAACGGGGAACACTGAAGCTTTCTTT
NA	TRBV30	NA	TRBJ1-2	CAWGDGRWYGYTF	TGTGCCTGGGGGGACGGAAGATGGTATGGCTACACCTTC
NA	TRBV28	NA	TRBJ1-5	CASRVGSTPQHF	TGTGCCAGCAGGGTTGGTTCAACCCCCCAGCATTTT
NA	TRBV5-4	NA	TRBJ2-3	CASSQTGSSDTQYF	TGTGCCAGCAGCCAAACCGGGTCCTCGGATACGCAGTATTTT
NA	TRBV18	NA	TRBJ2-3	CASSPMTDTQYF	TGTGCCAGCTCACCAATGACAGATACGCAGTATTTT
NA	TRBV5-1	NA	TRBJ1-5	CASSLVPTGYSNQPQHF	TGCGCCAGCAGCTTGGTTCCGACCGGTTATAGCAATCAGCCCCAGCATTTT
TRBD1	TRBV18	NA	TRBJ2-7	CASSPGQGGRYEQYF	TGTGCCAGCTCCCCCGGACAGGGAGGAAGGTACGAGCAGTACTTC
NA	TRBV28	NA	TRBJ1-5	CASSLRGRVYQPQHF	TGTGCCAGCAGTTTACGGGGACGCGTATATCAGCCCCAGCATTTT
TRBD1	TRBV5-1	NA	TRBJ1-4	CASKPTTGVSEKLFF	TGCGCCAGCAAGCCAACGACAGGGGTTTCTGAAAAACTGTTTTTT
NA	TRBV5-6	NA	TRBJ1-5	CASSLALSNQPQHF	TGTGCCAGCAGCTTGGCCCTTAGCAATCAGCCCCAGCATTTT
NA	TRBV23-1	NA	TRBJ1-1	CASSRTPPPERNTEAFF	TGCGCCAGCAGCCGAACTCCCCCCCCCGAGCGGAACACTGAAGCTTTCTTT
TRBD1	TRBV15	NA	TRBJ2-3	CATSIEGDSLTDTQYF	TGTGCCACCAGCATTGAAGGGGACAGCCTCACAGATACGCAGTATTTT
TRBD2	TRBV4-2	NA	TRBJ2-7	CASSQTSGGASYEQYF	TGTGCCAGCAGCCAAACTAGCGGGGGGGCCTCCTACGAGCAGTACTTC
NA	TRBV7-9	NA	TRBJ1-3	CASSRRGYGNTIYF	TGTGCCAGCAGCAGGAGGGGGTACGGAAACACCATATATTTT
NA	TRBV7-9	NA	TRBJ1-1	CASSFGEGETF	TGTGCCAGCAGTTTCGGTGAGGGCGAGACGTTT
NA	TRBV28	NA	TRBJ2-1	CASNRGGGSYNEQFF	TGTGCCAGCAACCGCGGGGGCGGATCCTACAATGAGCAGTTCTTC
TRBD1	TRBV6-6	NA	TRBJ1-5	CASRSPGQGNLGPHF	TGTGCCAGCAGATCGCCGGGACAGGGGAACCTAGGACCGCATTTT
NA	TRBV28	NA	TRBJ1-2	CASSFRGAAYGYTF	TGTGCCAGCAGTTTTCGGGGGGCCGCCTATGGCTACACCTTC
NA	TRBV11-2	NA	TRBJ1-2	CASSLDLGDGYTF	TGTGCCAGCAGCTTAGATTTGGGGGATGGCTACACCTTC
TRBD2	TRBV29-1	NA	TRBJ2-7	CSVASGVLGEQYF	TGCAGCGTCGCTAGCGGTGTATTGGGGGAGCAGTACTTC
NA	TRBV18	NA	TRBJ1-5	CASSPEGSQPQHF	TGTGCCAGCTCACCAGAGGGAAGTCAGCCCCAGCATTTT
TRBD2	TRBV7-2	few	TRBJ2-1	CASSPGLAGANEQFF	TGTGCCAGCAGCCCGGGACTAGCGGGAGCGAATGAGCAGTTCTTC